This TCR beta chain was retrieved from a study of blood T cell repertoires in COVID-19. Here immunoSEQ multiplex PCR was the method, and the copy in TCRdb shows in-frame clones only, minus some. Of 100,000 to 150,000 clones listed, 85% are singletons. This CDR3 is 15 amino acids long. Unmatched junction bases numbered 4, after V lost 0 bases and J lost 6 bases. CDR1 is SGHRS, CDR2 YFSETQ, per germline. The chain uses TRBV5-1 and TRBJ2-1; the match to TRBD2 covers 9 bases. The sequence was collected from a man older than 75 with active or convalescent COVID-19. Source material: peripheral blood. The CDR3 spells CASSLGSGGGNEQFF. CDR3 bases: TGCGCCAGCAGCTTGGGTAGCGGGGGCGGCAATGAGCAGTTCTTC.